The 8 T cell receptor beta chains below come from one sample, sequenced in a study of T cell changes during pregnancy in multiple sclerosis. Sequencing used immunoSEQ multiplex PCR; TCRdb keeps in-frame clones, though not all of them. The table records 50,000 to 65,000 clones, 75% to 90% of them present only once. The sample in question was peripheral blood, obtained after pregnancy. Every receptor here comes from a female donor with multiple sclerosis, enrolled in a pregnancy study.

The chain combines TRBV18 with TRBJ1-5; 10 bases are shared with TRBD1. This CDR3 has 16 amino acids. Per the germline V gene, CDR1 is KGHSH and CDR2 is LQKENI. Trimming removed 3 bases from V and 6 bases from J; junction bases left unmatched: 8. The CDR3 DNA sequence: TGTGCCAGCTCACCGCCTAGCGACAGGGGGCTTCAGCCCCAGCATTTT. This sequence encodes CASSPPSDRGLQPQHF.

The CDR3, as DNA: TGCGCCAGCAGTGAGTCTTCCTGGACAGGGGGCTCCTACGAGCAGTACTTC. Its translation is CASSESSWTGGSYEQYF. The rearrangement uses TRBV10-2 and TRBJ2-7, with 10 bases matching TRBD1. This CDR3 spans 17 amino acids. Germline CDR1 and CDR2: WSHSY and SAAADI. The junction had 5 bases not matched to a gene; V was cut back by 0 bases and J by 0 bases.

This sequence joins TRBV2 and TRBJ1-1; the D gene is possibly TRBD1 (5 bases). The CDR3 extends over 11 amino acids. CDR1 and CDR2 (germline): SNHLY, FYNNEI. Trimming stripped 6 bases from V and 6 bases from J, with 8 bases between. The CDR3 loop is CASRAGPEAFF. CDR3 nucleotide sequence: TGTGCCAGCAGAGCAGGGCCTGAAGCTTTCTTT.

This chain uses TRBV2 with TRBJ2-3; tentative D call: TRBD1 (6 bases). Trimming took off 6 bases at V and 2 bases at J, with 12 bases between the two ends. The CDR3 loop spans 14 amino acids. Germline-derived CDR1 and CDR2 are SNHLY and FYNNEI. The DNA for the CDR3 is TGTGCCAGCAGCCGACAGGTGAACACAGATACGCAGTATTTT. This gives the protein CASSRQVNTDTQYF.

The CDR3 region is CASSEGLAGGEAGELFF. DNA of the CDR3: TGTGCCAGCAGTGAAGGACTAGCGGGGGGGGAAGCCGGGGAGCTGTTTTTT. The rearrangement uses TRBV25-1 and TRBJ2-2; 15 bases map to TRBD2. Trimming at V came to 2 bases and at J to 6 bases, leaving 4 bases not matched to a gene. Looked up from germline, CDR1 is MGHDK and CDR2 is SYGVNS. The CDR3 covers 17 residues. Based on the CDR3 plus reference TRBV25-1 and TRBJ2-2, the full variable domain is EADIYQTPRYLVIGTGKKITLECSQTMGHDKMYWYQQDPGMELHLIHYSYGVNSTEKGDLSSESTVSRIRTEHFPLTLESARPSHTSQYLCASSEGLAGGEAGELFFGEGSRLTVL.

CDR3 in amino acids: CASSQGGASGVREQYF. The CDR3 DNA is TGCGCCAGCAGCCAAGGTGGCGCTAGCGGGGTGAGAGAGCAGTACTTC. This chain connects TRBV4-1 to TRBJ2-7; TRBD2 matches at 9 bases. Germline CDR1 and CDR2: MGHRA and YSYEKL. Trimming cost V 1 base and J 7 bases; bases outside gene matches: 11. This CDR3 contains 16 residues.

V gene TRBV6-5 combines with J gene TRBJ1-1; D is uncertain. CDR3 length: 14 amino acids. The V and J ends lost 2 bases and 8 bases respectively, with 15 bases between them. Germline CDR1 reads MNHEY; CDR2 reads SVGAGI. This CDR3 is CASSYGYRSKEAFF. As DNA, the CDR3 is TGTGCCAGCAGTTACGGCTACAGATCGAAGGAAGCTTTCTTT.

The chain has TRBV12-1 and TRBJ2-1; the table's D gene call, TRBD2, was not cross checked with the DNA. TRBV12-1 is termed a pseudogene. The CDR3 has 15 amino acids. CDR3 in amino acids: CASSLERGVYNEQFF. The CDR3 DNA is TGTGCCAGCAGCTTGGAGCGGGGGGTCTACAATGAGCAGTTCTTC.